Listed below are T cell receptor beta chains from one sample, sequenced in a study of response to subunit inactivated influenza vaccine. Via MiXCR, TCRdb re-called the RT-PCR reads, giving one row per CDR3 protein. The table includes about 160,000 distinct CDR3 sequences, approximately 10% detected once. Sample: non-naive T cells sorted from PBMCs, taken around seven weeks after vaccination. All receptors come from a man aged 50 to 60 who received an inactivated influenza vaccine. The conserved cysteine and the conserved F or W are not part of the CDR3 here. Clone size is not always given. Where it is, it says once, few, many or a class for expanded clones.

V | length | size | CDR3
TRBV4-2 | 15 | . | ASSRLIGTGGADTQY
TRBV10-3 | 15 | many | AIRGEKGRALSYEQY
TRBV20-1 | 12 | few | SARRTGESYEQY
TRBV10-3 | 14 | few | AISPGMTASTDTQY
TRBV28 | 11 | many | ASRRGRNTEAF
TRBV5-1 | 13 | many | ASSGAPGQEETQY
TRBV10-3 | 13 | few | AITNGQAAGETQY
TRBV10-3 | 13 | few | AIRPLAGGGNEQF
TRBV10-3 | 14 | few | AISESGGASTGELF
TRBV7-2 | 10 | few | ASSLSQATLH
TRBV11-1 | 19 | . | ASSLRGRQELRSGKVGELF
TRBV4-1 | 13 | once | ASSPRGRGGYEQY
TRBV5-1 | 14 | . | ASSTGRSATNEKLF
TRBV20-1 | 12 | few | SARSGQGIYEQY
TRBV20-1 | 13 | . | SARAVGAIYNEQF
TRBV7-2 | 13 | many | ASSTGTSSYNEQF
TRBV7-9 | 12 | few | ASSRRQGDSPLH
TRBV18 | 12 | . | ASSARTGGEEAF
TRBV9 | 12 | . | ASSPHSGRYEQY
TRBV3-1 | 9 | . | ASSTFYEQY
TRBV21-1 | 15 | . | ASRPPRDRISGNTIY
TRBV5-1 | 11 | many | ASTRDGAYEQY
TRBV7-9 | 11 | few | ASSLNSNYGYT
TRBV27 | 15 | . | ASSFLRALYSNQPQH
TRBV20-1 | 11 | many | SASWSSTDTQY
TRBV7-2 | 13 | . | ASSRTPQGQYEQY
TRBV7-9 | 12 | few | ASTLNSALSQAF
TRBV20-1 | 14 | . | SARSGTGRSSYEQY
TRBV27 | 13 | few | ASSSEISSTETQY
TRBV11-2 | 13 | few | ASSPGSAGTYEQY
TRBV7-7 | 13 | many | ASSSGQSSTDTQY
TRBV20-1 | 12 | many | SARVQGRTGELF
TRBV30 | 12 | . | AWRALDRGDEQY
TRBV5-5 | 13 | few | ASSLDRAEGEKLF
TRBV7-2 | 13 | . | ASSSSSGSNYEQY
TRBV27 | 14 | . | ASSKGQGYWNYGYT
TRBV20-1 | 14 | . | SARDRPRKSTDTQY
TRBV12-3/TRBV12-4 | 15 | . | ASSLALRSGGGEKLF
TRBV20-1 | 15 | . | SAYHTGRGLINQPQH
TRBV20-1 | 8 | . | SAVSGTQY
TRBV30 | 12 | . | AWSVGQGAEYDF
TRBV29-1 | 11 | many | SVPGRGVGELF